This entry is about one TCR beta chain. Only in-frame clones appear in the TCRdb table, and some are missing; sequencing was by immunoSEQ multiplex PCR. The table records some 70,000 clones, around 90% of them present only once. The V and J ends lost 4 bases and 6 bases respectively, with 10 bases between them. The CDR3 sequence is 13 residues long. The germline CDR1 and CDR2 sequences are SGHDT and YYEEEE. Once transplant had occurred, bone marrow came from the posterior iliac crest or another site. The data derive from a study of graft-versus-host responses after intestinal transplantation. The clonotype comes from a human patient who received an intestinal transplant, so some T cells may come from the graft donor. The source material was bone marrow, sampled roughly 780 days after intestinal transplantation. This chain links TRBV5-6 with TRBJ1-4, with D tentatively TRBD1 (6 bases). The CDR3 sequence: CASSIQGYEKLFF. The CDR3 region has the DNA TGTGCCAGCAGCATACAGGGTTATGAAAAACTGTTTTTT.